These 5 T cell receptor beta chains came from one sample sequenced in a study of OX40 agonist ivuxolimab in advanced cancers. The library was obtained by the immunoSEQ multiplex PCR assay. This is the immuneACCESS table as TCRdb keeps it, with only in-frame sequences that have V and J called. A part of the clones is gone; compared with another copy, unresolved V genes explain less than half, and the rest is unexplained. The sample yields 45,000 to 50,000 clones; about 88% were counted once. 7.8% of the sample goes to the ten largest clones. Sequenced material: CD4+ or CD8+ T cells sorted from blood, taken in a trial of the OX40 agonist ivuxolimab. These receptors were obtained from an adult with an advanced solid tumor such as melanoma, head and neck, liver or kidney cancer.

This clone was detected only once. This rearrangement joins TRBV6-6 to TRBJ2-2, with TRBD2 matching over 11 bases. The CDR3 length is 14 residues. Per germline, CDR1 MNHNY and CDR2 SVGAGI (reference sequence). V shed 5 bases, J shed 6 bases, and the junction held 2 bases outside the gene matches. The CDR3 DNA sequence: TGTGCCAGCAGTATACTAGCGGGGGCCGGGGAGCTGTTTTTT. As protein: CASSILAGAGELFF.

This clone was recorded once. The V gene is TRBV28, the J gene TRBJ1-1; 8 bases line up with TRBD1. Unmatched junction bases numbered 11, after V lost 5 bases and J lost 0 bases. Germline CDR1 reads MDHEN; CDR2 reads SYDVKM. The CDR3 totals 17 residues. The CDR3 loop reads CASSRPGQAQLNTEAFF. CDR3 nucleotide sequence: TGTGCCAGCAGTAGACCGGGACAGGCGCAATTGAACACTGAAGCTTTCTTT.

J is TRBJ2-7 and V is TRBV6-6, with D hard to call. The ends were cut back, 2 bases at V and 6 bases at J, with 20 bases in the middle. The CDR3 has 16 residues. The germline V gene has CDR1 MNHNY and CDR2 SVGAGI (reference sequence). This CDR3 reads CASSYSAEDPTFEQYF. Written as DNA, the CDR3 is TGTGCCAGCAGTTACAGCGCCGAAGACCCCACCTTCGAGCAGTACTTC.

This chain links TRBV5-4 with TRBJ2-3; possibly TRBD2 for D (5 bases). The V gene lost 3 bases and the J gene lost 0 bases, with 14 bases spanning the gap. From germline, CDR1 is SGHNT and CDR2 YYREEE (reference sequence). The CDR3 is 16 residues long. CDR3 sequence (DNA): TGTGCCAGCAGCTCCTCTAGCTTACGTAGCACAGATACGCAGTATTTT. Translated: CASSSSSLRSTDTQYF.

This chain connects TRBV5-4 to TRBJ1-2, with D perhaps TRBD1 (6 bases). In germline, CDR1 is SGHNT, CDR2 YYREEE (reference sequence). This CDR3 spans 15 amino acids. Trimming took off 4 bases at V and 2 bases at J, with 15 bases between the two ends. The CDR3 DNA reads TGTGCCAGCAGCACGGGCGGGGGGCAGAACTATGGCTACACCTTC. It encodes CASSTGGGQNYGYTF.